One and the same sample provided the 10 T cell receptor beta chains below, sequenced in a study of blood T cells in healthy people across ages. A second PCR, run for about 7 to 11 cycles, used a sample-barcoded 5' primer plus a J-beta primer mix. TCRdb processed the 5' RACE reads anew with MiXCR; each CDR3 protein has one entry. This table holds around 800,000 distinct CDR3 sequences, 20% to 30% found once. The same sample was also used in a study of T cells of mothers and their children.

Specimen: blood. All receptors come from a boy between 10 and 17 years old in good health.

The rearrangement uses TRBV5-6 and TRBJ2-5, with D perhaps matching TRBD2 (5 bases). The DNA end favors TRBJ2-7, so the J call may be wrong. This CDR3 contains 14 residues. Germline V lookup: CDR1 SGHDT, CDR2 YYEEEE. CDR3 loop: CASSSAPGFYEQYF. The CDR3 DNA reads TGTGCCAGCAGTTCCGCGCCGGGGTTCTACGAGCAGTACTTC.

This clonotype has a handful of counts. This rearrangement joins TRBV28 to TRBJ1-1; weak D call: TRBD1 (5 bases). This CDR3 region has 17 residues. Germline V lookup: CDR1 MDHEN, CDR2 SYDVKM. Trimming removed 6 bases from V and 2 bases from J, with 22 bases in between. The DNA of the CDR3 is TGTGCCAGCAGCCCGAGGTCGTGGGAGGGGATTAACACTGAAGCTTTCTTT. It codes for CASSPRSWEGINTEAFF.

The chain joins TRBV29-1 to TRBJ2-5, with 8 bases lining up with TRBD2. The DNA end is a closer match to TRBJ2-7, so the J assignment may be wrong. Germline V gives CDR1 SQVTM, CDR2 ANQGSEA. This CDR3 comprises 15 residues. As DNA, the CDR3 is TGCAGCGTTGAACTAGCGGGTCCTTCCGCCTACGAGCAGTACTTC. Translated, it gives CSVELAGPSAYEQYF.

The chain couples TRBV7-2 to TRBJ2-1, with 9 positions matching TRBD1. The trim removed 5 bases at V and 2 bases at J, leaving 4 bases unmatched. CDR3 length: 15 residues. Per the germline V gene, CDR1 is SGHTA and CDR2 is FQGNSA. CDR3 DNA sequence: TGTGCCAGCAGCCCCCGGGACAGGGCCTACAATGAGCAGTTCTTC. It encodes CASSPRDRAYNEQFF.

The chain joins TRBV12-3 or TRBV12-4 to TRBJ2-1, with unresolved D. V shed 5 bases and J shed 0 bases, with 8 bases lying between them. This CDR3 comprises 14 residues. The CDR3 DNA is TGTGCCAGCAGTCAATCGGGCTCCTACAATGAGCAGTTCTTC. Translating it yields CASSQSGSYNEQFF.

This clonotype has more than one count but fewer than ten. DNA for the CDR3: TGTGCCAGCAGCTTATCAGAGGGCCACGGCGGGGAGCTGTTTTTT. Protein sequence: CASSLSEGHGGELFF. This chain links TRBV7-2 with TRBJ2-2, with a weak D call TRBD2 (5 bases). The CDR3 consists of 15 residues. The V end lost 2 bases, the J end lost 7 bases, and 14 bases lay between the germline ends. The germline gives CDR1 SGHTA, CDR2 FQGNSA.

This clonotype appeared a few times. The chain combines TRBV29-1 with TRBJ2-3; D is unresolved. Trimming cost V 3 bases and J 3 bases, with 19 bases left between them. The CDR3 loop spans 16 amino acids. Germline assignment: CDR1 SQVTM and CDR2 ANQGSEA. CDR3 bases: TGCAGCGTTGAGATCGTTAGGGTCGGGCCGACAGATACGCAGTATTTT. Translated, it gives CSVEIVRVGPTDTQYF.

This clonotype has more than one count but fewer than ten. This chain uses TRBV5-4 with TRBJ1-1; 7 nucleotides agree with TRBD1. Germline V gives CDR1 SGHNT, CDR2 YYREEE (reference sequence). The trim removed 0 bases at V and 7 bases at J, leaving 6 bases unmatched. The CDR3 extends over 14 amino acids. The CDR3 loop reads CASSLGMGDSEAFF. The CDR3 nucleotides are TGTGCCAGCAGCTTGGGGATGGGGGACAGTGAAGCTTTCTTT.

This clonotype has only a few counts. V is TRBV27 and J is TRBJ1-3; D call uncertain. The CDR3 covers 13 residues. Germline-derived CDR1 and CDR2 are MNHEY and SMNVEV (reference sequence). V lost 8 bases and J lost 0, with 8 bases in between. This CDR3 is CASGGISGNTIYF. The CDR3 DNA follows: TGTGCCAGCGGAGGGATCTCTGGAAACACCATATATTTT.

The chain is built from TRBV6-2 or TRBV6-3 and TRBJ2-5; D is ambiguous. The CDR3 has 15 residues. V shed 5 bases and J shed 0 bases, with 13 bases lying between them. CDR1 and CDR2 from the germline V gene are MNHEY and SVGEGT. The CDR3 DNA reads as TGTGCCAGCAGTCACCCGGCGTCTGACCAAGAGACCCAGTACTTC. This encodes CASSHPASDQETQYF.